The rows below give T cell receptor beta chains drawn from one sample of a study of post-analysis software for immune sequencing data. MiXCR was run by TCRdb on the PCR reads, yielding one entry per CDR3 protein. The sample comprises about 760,000 distinct CDR3 sequences, roughly 27% of which are singletons, and under 0.7% rests with the top ten. Material: blood. These receptors originate from a girl aged 10-17 years with multiple sclerosis. The CDR3 runs from the conserved cysteine through the conserved F or W. The order of the fields is clone size, J gene, V gene, D gene, CDR3 protein, CDR3 DNA. The D gene is left open where the match is weak. Size tells how often a clone was seen (once, few, many) or the class of an expanded clone, and some rows leave it out.

>NA|TRBJ2-5|TRBV3-1|TRBD2
CASSQVERGGRETQYF
TGTGCCAGCAGCCAAGTAGAGCGGGGGGGCCGAGAGACCCAGTACTTC
>few|TRBJ2-1|TRBV12-3/TRBV12-4|TRBD2
CASSISGGPFNEQFF
TGTGCCAGCAGCATTAGCGGGGGGCCCTTTAATGAGCAGTTCTTC
>NA|TRBJ2-7|TRBV28|NA
CASSHRVSYEQYF
TGTGCCAGCAGTCACAGGGTTTCGTACGAGCAGTACTTC
>NA|TRBJ1-4|TRBV10-3|NA
CAISAEREEKLFF
TGTGCCATCAGTGCAGAGAGAGAGGAAAAACTGTTTTTT
>NA|TRBJ1-1|TRBV5-1|TRBD1
CASSSGQGSHNTEAFF
TGCGCCAGCAGCTCAGGACAGGGTAGCCATAACACTGAAGCTTTCTTT
>NA|TRBJ2-4|TRBV3-1|TRBD1
CASSAGTGGQEQYF
TGTGCCAGCAGCGCCGGGACAGGGGGTCAGGAGCAGTACTTC
>few|TRBJ1-2|TRBV16|NA
CASSQYREQNYGYTF
TGTGCCAGCAGCCAATACAGGGAACAGAACTATGGCTACACCTTC
>NA|TRBJ1-2|TRBV20-1|NA
CSTSLPEKAYGYTF
TGCAGTACTAGCCTCCCCGAAAAGGCCTATGGCTACACCTTC
>NA|TRBJ1-2|TRBV9|NA
CASSVGATNYGYTF
TGTGCCAGCAGCGTAGGGGCAACCAACTATGGCTACACCTTC
>NA|TRBJ2-3|TRBV9|NA
CASSPRLGSGTDTQYF
TGTGCCAGCAGTCCAAGACTAGGGAGTGGCACAGATACGCAGTATTTT
>NA|TRBJ2-5|TRBV4-2|TRBD1
CASSQAPGTGVETQYF
TGTGCCAGCAGCCAGGCTCCGGGGACAGGTGTAGAGACCCAGTACTTC
>NA|TRBJ2-6|TRBV7-9|NA
CASSSRPRITGANVPTF
TGTGCCAGCAGCTCACGTCCCCGGATTACTGGGGCCAACGTCCCGACTTTC
>few|TRBJ2-7|TRBV6-2/TRBV6-3|NA
CASSRTRGTYEQYF
TGTGCCAGCAGTAGAACCAGGGGAACCTACGAGCAGTACTTC
>few|TRBJ1-1|TRBV10-3|NA
CAISAKGQNTEAFF
TGTGCCATCAGTGCAAAAGGACAGAACACTGAAGCTTTCTTT
>NA|TRBJ2-3|TRBV28|TRBD2
CASSFLSGGSGTDTQYF
TGTGCCAGCAGTTTTTTATCTGGCGGGAGCGGCACAGATACGCAGTATTTT
>many|TRBJ2-5|TRBV29-1|NA
CSVAETRETQYF
TGCAGCGTTGCCGAAACTAGGGAGACCCAGTACTTC
>NA|TRBJ2-3|TRBV20-1|NA
CSAETTDTQYF
TGCAGTGCGGAAACCACAGATACGCAGTATTTT
>NA|TRBJ2-1|TRBV20-1|TRBD2
CSARRPTSGRLNEQFF
TGCAGTGCTAGACGCCCGACTAGCGGGAGATTGAATGAGCAGTTCTTC
>NA|TRBJ1-1|TRBV5-1|TRBD1
CASSPGRQGGAEAFF
TGCGCCAGCAGCCCGGGAAGACAGGGTGGCGCTGAAGCTTTCTTT
>NA|TRBJ2-1|TRBV6-2/TRBV6-3|TRBD2
CASSPGLAGFNEQFF
TGTGCCAGCAGCCCGGGACTAGCGGGATTCAATGAGCAGTTCTTC
>NA|TRBJ1-2|TRBV28|TRBD1
CASSLTTGQGFGYTF
TGTGCCAGCAGTTTAACTACGGGACAGGGGTTCGGCTACACCTTC
>many|TRBJ2-3|TRBV5-1|NA
CASSFVAARDTQYF
TGCGCCAGCAGCTTCGTAGCGGCCCGAGATACGCAGTATTTT
>NA|TRBJ1-1|TRBV11-2|NA
CASSFGTTVTNTEAFF
TGTGCCAGCAGCTTCGGGACAACCGTTACGAACACTGAAGCTTTCTTT
>NA|TRBJ2-7|TRBV4-2|NA
CASSPRPAASYEQYF
TGTGCCAGCAGCCCGCGGCCCGCAGCCTCCTACGAGCAGTACTTC
>NA|TRBJ1-2|TRBV6-4|NA
CASSVGTGGSNYGYTF
TGTGCCAGCAGTGTGGGGACCGGAGGATCGAACTATGGCTACACCTTC
>few|TRBJ2-7|TRBV5-1|NA
CASSPTLGDSYEQYF
TGCGCCAGCAGCCCGACGTTAGGTGACTCCTACGAGCAGTACTTC
>few|TRBJ1-2|TRBV5-6|NA
CASCPGSGGTAYGYTF
TGTGCCAGCTGCCCCGGTTCGGGGGGAACTGCCTATGGCTACACCTTC
>few|TRBJ1-3|TRBV2|NA
CASSVGPLPGNTIYF
TGTGCCAGCAGTGTGGGTCCTCTCCCTGGAAACACCATATATTTT
>NA|TRBJ2-7|TRBV20-1|TRBD2
CSAQKTSGSYEQYF
TGCAGTGCTCAAAAGACTAGCGGGAGTTACGAGCAGTACTTC
>few|TRBJ2-7|TRBV12-3/TRBV12-4|NA
CASTYGASSYEQYF
TGTGCCAGCACCTATGGGGCTAGCTCCTACGAGCAGTACTTC